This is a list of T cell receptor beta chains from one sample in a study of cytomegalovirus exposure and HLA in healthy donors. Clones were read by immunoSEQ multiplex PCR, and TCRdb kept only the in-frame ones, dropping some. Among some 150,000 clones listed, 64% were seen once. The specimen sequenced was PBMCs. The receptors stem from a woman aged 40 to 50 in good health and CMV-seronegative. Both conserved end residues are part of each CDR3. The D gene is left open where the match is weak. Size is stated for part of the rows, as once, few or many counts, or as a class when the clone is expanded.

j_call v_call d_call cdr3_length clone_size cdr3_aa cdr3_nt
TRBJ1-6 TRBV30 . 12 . CAWTTGDSPLHF TGTGCCTGGACCACGGGGGATTCACCCCTCCACTTT
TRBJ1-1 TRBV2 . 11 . CASSTRIEAFF TGTGCCAGCAGTACACGAATAGAAGCTTTCTTT
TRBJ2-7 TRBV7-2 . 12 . CASSLGTAEQYF TGTGCCAGCAGCTTAGGGACTGCCGAGCAGTACTTC
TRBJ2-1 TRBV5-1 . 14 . CASSFEGADNEQFF TGCGCCAGCAGCTTTGAGGGCGCCGACAATGAGCAGTTCTTC
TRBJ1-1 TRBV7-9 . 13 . CASSPGFAFEAFF TGTGCCAGCAGCCCGGGATTCGCTTTTGAAGCTTTCTTT
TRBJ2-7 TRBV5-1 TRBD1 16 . CASSNPGDSPIGEQYF TGCGCCAGCAGCAACCCAGGGGACAGCCCTATCGGCGAGCAGTACTTC
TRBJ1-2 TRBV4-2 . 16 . CASSQDRSQINYGYTF TGTGCCAGCAGCCAAGATAGGTCACAGATTAACTATGGCTACACCTTC
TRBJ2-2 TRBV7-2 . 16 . CASRISGDAGTGELFF TGTGCCAGCAGGATTTCCGGTGACGCGGGGACCGGGGAGCTGTTTTTT
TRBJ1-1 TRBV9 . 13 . CASSVGRETEAFF TGTGCCAGCAGCGTAGGACGGGAGACTGAAGCTTTCTTT
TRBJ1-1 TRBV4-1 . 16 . CASSQGGRGGTTEAFF TGCGCCAGCAGCCAAGGGGGACGGGGAGGGACCACTGAAGCTTTCTTT
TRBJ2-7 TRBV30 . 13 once CAWSVGIGDEQYF TGTGCCTGGAGTGTAGGCATCGGAGACGAGCAGTACTTC
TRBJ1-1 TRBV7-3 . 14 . CASSLRGRDTEAFF TGTGCCAGCAGCTTAAGGGGCAGGGACACTGAAGCTTTCTTT
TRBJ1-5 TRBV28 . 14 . CASSAAESNQPQHF TGTGCCAGCAGTGCGGCAGAGAGCAATCAGCCCCAGCATTTT
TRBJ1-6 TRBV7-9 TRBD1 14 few CASSETGGNSPLHF TGTGCCAGCAGCGAAACAGGGGGCAATTCACCCCTCCACTTT
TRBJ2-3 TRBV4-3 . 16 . CASSQDEGSSTDTQYF TGCGCCAGCAGCCAAGATGAGGGCTCTAGCACAGATACGCAGTATTTT
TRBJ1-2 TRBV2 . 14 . CASTLSRVNYGYTF TGTGCCAGCACTTTGAGCAGGGTTAACTATGGCTACACCTTC
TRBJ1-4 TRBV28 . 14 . CASSSGGGTEKLFF TGTGCCAGCAGTTCCGGGGGGGGGACAGAAAAACTGTTTTTT